This TCR beta chain is from a study of shared clonotypes between healthy human individuals. Study-wide points: A reduction in generation probabilities was seen for non-shared clonotypes relative to those shared by all four donors. Shared clonotypes: 4.5% to 5% naive CD4, around 3.5% naive CD8, about 2.5% memory CD4, more than 0.3% memory CD8.

Points on this clone: Its antigen is unidentified.

Deep-level assay runs were performed. Sequencing was performed with immunoSEQ multiplex PCR; in TCRdb, only in-frame clones are kept and a portion is missing. The table lists some 2,000,000 clones, roughly 95% of them singletons, with 0.13% in the top ten. Only Caucasian adults living in Nashville, Tennessee served as donors. This CDR3 has 15 amino acids. V lost 0 bases and J 3 bases, leaving 9 bases between the germline ends. Germline CDR1 reads SGHRS; CDR2 reads YFSETQ. What was sequenced was naive CD4+ T cells sorted from blood. As to subset: CD45RA+ positively selected. This TCR came from a man aged 18 to 35 in good health. This chain uses TRBV5-1 with TRBJ1-4; D perhaps matches TRBD1 (5 bases). CDR3 coding DNA: TGCGCCAGCAGCTTGGCTCCAGGGTCTAATGAAAAACTGTTTTTT. Residues: CASSLAPGSNEKLFF.